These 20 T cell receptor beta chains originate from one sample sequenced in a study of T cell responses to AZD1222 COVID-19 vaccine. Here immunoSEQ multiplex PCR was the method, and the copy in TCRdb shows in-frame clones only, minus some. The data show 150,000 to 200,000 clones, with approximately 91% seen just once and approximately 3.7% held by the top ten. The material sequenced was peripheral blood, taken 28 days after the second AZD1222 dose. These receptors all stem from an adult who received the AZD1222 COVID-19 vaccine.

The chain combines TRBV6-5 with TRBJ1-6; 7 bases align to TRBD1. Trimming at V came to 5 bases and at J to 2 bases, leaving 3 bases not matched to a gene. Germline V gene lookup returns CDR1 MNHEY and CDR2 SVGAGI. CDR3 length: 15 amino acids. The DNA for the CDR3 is TGTGCCAGCAGTATACAGGGGACCTATAATTCACCCCTCCACTTT. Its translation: CASSIQGTYNSPLHF.

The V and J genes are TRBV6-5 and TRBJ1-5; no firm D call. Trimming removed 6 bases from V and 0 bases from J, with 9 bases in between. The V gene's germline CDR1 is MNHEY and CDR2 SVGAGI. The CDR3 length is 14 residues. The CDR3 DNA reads TGTGCCAGCAGGTCGGGCCATAGCAATCAGCCCCAGCATTTT. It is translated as CASRSGHSNQPQHF.

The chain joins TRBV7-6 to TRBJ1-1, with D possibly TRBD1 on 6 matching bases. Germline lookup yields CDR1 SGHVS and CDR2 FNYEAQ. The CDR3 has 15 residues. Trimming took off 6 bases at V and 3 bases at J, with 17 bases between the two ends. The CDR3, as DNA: TGTGCCAGCAGTTTATACACAGGGTGGGACACTGAAGCTTTCTTT. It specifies CASSLYTGWDTEAFF.

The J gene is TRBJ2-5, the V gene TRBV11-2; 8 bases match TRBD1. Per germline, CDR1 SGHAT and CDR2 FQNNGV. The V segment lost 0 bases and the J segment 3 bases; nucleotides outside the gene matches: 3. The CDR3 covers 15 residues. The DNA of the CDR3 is TGTGCCAGCAGCTTAGATTCAGGGGGCAAAGAGACCCAGTACTTC. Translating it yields CASSLDSGGKETQYF.

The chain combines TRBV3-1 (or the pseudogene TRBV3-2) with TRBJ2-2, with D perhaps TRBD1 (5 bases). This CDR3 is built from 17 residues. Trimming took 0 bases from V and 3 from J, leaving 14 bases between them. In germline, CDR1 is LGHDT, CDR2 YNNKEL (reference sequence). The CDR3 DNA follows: TGTGCCAGCAGCCAAGAACCGCCACCGACAGACACCGGGGAGCTGTTTTTT. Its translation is CASSQEPPPTDTGELFF.

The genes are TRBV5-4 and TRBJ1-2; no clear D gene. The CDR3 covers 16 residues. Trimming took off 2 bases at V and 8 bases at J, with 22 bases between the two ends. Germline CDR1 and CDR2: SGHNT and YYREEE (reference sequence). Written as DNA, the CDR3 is TGTGCCAGCAGCTTCCAGACGTCTATGCGGGCGAGGGGCTACACCTTC. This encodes CASSFQTSMRARGYTF. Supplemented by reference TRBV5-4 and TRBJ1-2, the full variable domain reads ETGVTQSPTHLIKTRGQQVTLRCSSQSGHNTVSWYQQALGQGPQFIFQYYREEENGRGNFPPRFSGLQFPNYSSELNVNALELDDSALYLCASSFQTSMRARGYTFGSGTRLTVV.

DNA of the CDR3: TGTGCCAGCAGTCCCCCGGTACCCTATGGCTACACCTTC. This sequence encodes CASSPPVPYGYTF. This rearrangement joins TRBV6-5 to TRBJ1-2; no definite D call. CDR3 length: 13 amino acids. CDR1 and CDR2 from the germline V gene are MNHEY and SVGAGI. The germline V and J ends were trimmed by 5 bases and 4 bases, with 11 bases remaining between them.

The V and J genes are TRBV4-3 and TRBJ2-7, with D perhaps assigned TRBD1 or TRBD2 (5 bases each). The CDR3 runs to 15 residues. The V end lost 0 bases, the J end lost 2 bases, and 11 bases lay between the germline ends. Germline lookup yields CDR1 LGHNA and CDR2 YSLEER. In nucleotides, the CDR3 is TGCGCCAGCAGCCAAGAATTTGGGGGAACCTACGAGCAGTACTTC. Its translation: CASSQEFGGTYEQYF.

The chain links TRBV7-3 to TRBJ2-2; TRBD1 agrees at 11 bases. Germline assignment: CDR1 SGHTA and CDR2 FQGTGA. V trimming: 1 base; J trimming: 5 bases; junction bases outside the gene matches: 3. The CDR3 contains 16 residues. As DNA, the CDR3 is TGTGCCAGCAGCTTAAGAGGACAGGGGGCAACCGGGGAGCTGTTTTTT. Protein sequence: CASSLRGQGATGELFF.

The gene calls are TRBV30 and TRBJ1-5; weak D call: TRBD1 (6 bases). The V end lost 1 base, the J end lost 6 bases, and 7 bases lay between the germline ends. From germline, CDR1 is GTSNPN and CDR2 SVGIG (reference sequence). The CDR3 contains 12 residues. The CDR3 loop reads CAWSAGVQPQHF. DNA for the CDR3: TGTGCCTGGAGTGCAGGGGTTCAGCCCCAGCATTTT.

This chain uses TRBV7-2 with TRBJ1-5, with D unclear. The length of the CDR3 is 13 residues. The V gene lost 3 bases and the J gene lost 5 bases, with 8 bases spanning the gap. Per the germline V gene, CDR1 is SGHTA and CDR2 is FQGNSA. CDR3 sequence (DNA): TGTGCCAGCAGCTTCCAAGTCCATCAGCCCCAGCATTTT. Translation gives CASSFQVHQPQHF.

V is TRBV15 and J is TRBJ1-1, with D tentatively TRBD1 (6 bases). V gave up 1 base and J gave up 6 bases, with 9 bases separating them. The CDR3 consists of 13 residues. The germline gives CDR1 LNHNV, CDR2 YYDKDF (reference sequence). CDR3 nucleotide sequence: TGTGCCACCAGCAGAGCAGGGGCACCTGAAGCTTTCTTT. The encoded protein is CATSRAGAPEAFF.

CDR3 bases: TGTGCCAGCAGCCAAGGACTCCAACTAAACTACAATGAGCAGTTCTTC. Translated, it gives CASSQGLQLNYNEQFF. V and J are TRBV3-1 (or the pseudogene TRBV3-2) and TRBJ2-1; D is uncertain. Germline CDR1 LGHDT, CDR2 YNNKEL (reference sequence). The germline V and J ends were trimmed by 1 base and 3 bases, with 13 bases remaining between them. CDR3 length equals 16 residues.

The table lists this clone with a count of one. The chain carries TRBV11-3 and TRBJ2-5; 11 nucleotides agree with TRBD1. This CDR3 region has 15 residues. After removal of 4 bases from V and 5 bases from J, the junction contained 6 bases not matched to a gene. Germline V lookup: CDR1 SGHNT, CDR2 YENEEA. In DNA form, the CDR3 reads TGTGCCAGCAGCTCCGGACAGGGGGCGGAGGAGACCCAGTACTTC. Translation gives CASSSGQGAEETQYF.

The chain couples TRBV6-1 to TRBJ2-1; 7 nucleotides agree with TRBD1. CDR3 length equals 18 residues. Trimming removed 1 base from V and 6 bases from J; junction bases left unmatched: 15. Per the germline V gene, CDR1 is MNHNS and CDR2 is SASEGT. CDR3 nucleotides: TGTGCCAGCAGTGAAGGTGCGAGGGGGCGCTTACTAGGCAATGAGCAGTTCTTC. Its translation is CASSEGARGRLLGNEQFF.

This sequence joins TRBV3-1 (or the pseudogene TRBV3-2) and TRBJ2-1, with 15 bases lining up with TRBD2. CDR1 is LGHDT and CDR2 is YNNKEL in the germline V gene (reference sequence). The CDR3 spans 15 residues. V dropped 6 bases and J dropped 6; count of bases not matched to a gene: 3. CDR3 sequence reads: CASSRTSGRANEQFF. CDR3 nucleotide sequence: TGTGCCAGCAGTAGGACTAGCGGGAGGGCCAATGAGCAGTTCTTC.

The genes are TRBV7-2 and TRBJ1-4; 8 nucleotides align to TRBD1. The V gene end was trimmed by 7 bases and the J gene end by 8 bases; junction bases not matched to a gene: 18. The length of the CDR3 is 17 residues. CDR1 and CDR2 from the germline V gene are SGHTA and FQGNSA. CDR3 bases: TGTGCCAGCACTGCCTCCGGGACAGGCGGCGGTGGCGAAAAACTGTTTTTT. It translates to CASTASGTGGGGEKLFF.

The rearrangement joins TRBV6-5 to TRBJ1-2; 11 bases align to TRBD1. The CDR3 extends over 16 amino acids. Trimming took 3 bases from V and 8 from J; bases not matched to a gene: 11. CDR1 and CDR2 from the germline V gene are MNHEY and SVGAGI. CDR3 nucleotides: TGTGCCAGCAGTTATTCTTTTACCGGGACAGGGGGAGGCTACACCTTC. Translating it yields CASSYSFTGTGGGYTF.

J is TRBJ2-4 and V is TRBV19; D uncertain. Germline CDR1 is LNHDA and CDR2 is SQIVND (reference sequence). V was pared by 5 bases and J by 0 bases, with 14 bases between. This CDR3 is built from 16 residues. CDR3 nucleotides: TGTGCCAGTAGTCCAGTACACTCCTTAGCCAAAAACATTCAGTACTTC. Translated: CASSPVHSLAKNIQYF.

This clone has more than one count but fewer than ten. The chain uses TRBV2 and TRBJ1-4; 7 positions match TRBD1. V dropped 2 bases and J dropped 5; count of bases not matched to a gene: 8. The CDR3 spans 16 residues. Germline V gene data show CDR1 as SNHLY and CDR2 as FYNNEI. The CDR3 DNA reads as TGTGCCAGCAGTGAACGAAGGGGACAGAGGAATGAAAAACTGTTTTTT. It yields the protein CASSERRGQRNEKLFF.